These 29 T cell receptor beta chains came from one sample sequenced in a study of cytotoxic CD8 clonotypes in ibrutinib-treated CLL. Here immunoSEQ multiplex PCR was the method, and the copy in TCRdb shows in-frame clones only, minus some. The table records fewer than 400,000 clones, over 55% of them present only once. The starting material was PBMCs, obtained after 36 months of ibrutinib treatment. All receptors derive from a human donor with chronic lymphocytic leukemia.

The V call is TRBV7-9, the J call TRBJ2-3, with 8 nucleotides matching TRBD2. V lost 5 bases, J lost 4 bases, and 8 bases stayed unmatched. The CDR3 length is 15 residues. Germline V gene sequence: CDR1 SEHNR, CDR2 FQNEAQ (reference sequence). CDR3 sequence (DNA): TGTGCCAGCAGCATGGGACGGGGGGGCGCAGATACGCAGTATTTT. Encoded protein: CASSMGRGGADTQYF.

This clone was detected only a few times. The rearrangement links TRBV5-1 to TRBJ2-2; D is unresolved. V was cut by 4 bases and J by 8 bases, with 12 bases left in between. The CDR3 consists of 13 residues. The V gene's germline CDR1 is SGHRS and CDR2 YFSETQ. CDR3 DNA: TGCGCCAGCAGCCGCAACCTGCCTGGGGAGCTGTTTTTT. Protein product: CASSRNLPGELFF.

This chain uses TRBV11-2 with TRBJ2-3, with D perhaps TRBD2 (6 bases). This CDR3 spans 18 amino acids. V was cut by 5 bases and J by 2 bases, with 23 bases left in between. Germline values: CDR1 SGHAT, CDR2 FQNNGV. The CDR3 loop is CASSPTYTVAGSTDTQYF. The CDR3 DNA is TGTGCCAGCAGCCCCACCTACACGGTTGCGGGGTCCACAGATACGCAGTATTTT. Filled out from reference TRBV11-2 and TRBJ2-3, the complete variable domain reads EAGVAQSPRYKIIEKRQSVAFWCNPISGHATLYWYQQILGQGPKLLIQFQNNGVVDDSQLPKDRFSAERLKGVDSTLKIQPAKLEDSAVYLCASSPTYTVAGSTDTQYFGPGTRLTVL.

The CDR3 region is CASSRGRLAGGSQQETQYF. CDR3 DNA: TGTGCCAGCAGCCGGGGGAGACTAGCGGGAGGGTCGCAACAAGAGACCCAGTACTTC. The genes are TRBV7-9 and TRBJ2-5; 14 nucleotides align to TRBD2. This CDR3 has 19 residues. V was pared by 5 bases and J by 2 bases, with 13 bases of the junction left unmatched. The germline V gene has CDR1 SEHNR and CDR2 FQNEAQ (reference sequence).

The chain is built from TRBV5-1 and TRBJ2-7; 8 bases are a match to TRBD1. This CDR3 has 14 amino acids. Germline loops: CDR1 SGHRS, CDR2 YFSETQ. Germline trimming cut 4 bases from V and 3 bases from J; bases unmatched to any gene: 6. CDR3: CASSHGTGFYEQYF. In DNA, the CDR3 is TGCGCCAGCAGCCACGGGACAGGTTTCTACGAGCAGTACTTC.

J is TRBJ2-4 and V is TRBV6-5, with D perhaps TRBD1 or TRBD2 (5 bases each). V shed 5 bases and J shed 9 bases, with 20 bases lying between them. Germline CDR1 MNHEY, CDR2 SVGAGI. CDR3 length: 15 amino acids. The CDR3 here is CASSRLLGDPGIQYF. CDR3 DNA: TGTGCCAGCAGTCGCTTGCTCGGGGACCCCGGCATTCAGTACTTC.

This clone was counted between two and nine times. J is TRBJ2-3 and V is TRBV6-1, with 15 bases aligning to TRBD2. Trimming removed 7 bases from V and 7 bases from J; junction bases left unmatched: 6. Germline V CDR1 and CDR2: MNHNS, SASEGT. CDR3 length equals 15 residues. The CDR3 DNA sequence: TGTGCCAGCAACGGACTAGCGGGGGGGCCACATACGCAGTATTTT. It translates to CASNGLAGGPHTQYF.

The sample holds a few counts of this clone. The V and J genes are TRBV5-1 and TRBJ2-1; 11 bases agree with TRBD2. CDR3 size: 14 residues. The V gene end was trimmed by 2 bases and the J gene end by 9 bases; junction bases not matched to a gene: 4. The germline V gene has CDR1 SGHRS and CDR2 YFSETQ. CDR3 DNA sequence: TGCGCCAGCAGCTTACTAGCGGGAGACGGTGAGCAGTTCTTC. Translating gives CASSLLAGDGEQFF. Full variable domain (outside the CDR3, taken from reference TRBV5-1 and TRBJ2-1): KAGVTQTPRYLIKTRGQQVTLSCSPISGHRSVSWYQQTPGQGLQFLFEYFSETQRNKGNFPGRFSGRQFSNSRSEMNVSTLELGDSALYLCASSLLAGDGEQFFGPGTRLTVL.

The rearrangement uses TRBV21-1 and TRBJ2-7. TRBV21-1 is shown as a pseudogene. This CDR3 spans 15 amino acids. CDR3 coding DNA: TGTGCCAGCAGCAAAGCCCGGAGGGACAAGGGCGAGCAGTACTTC. This sequence encodes CASSKARRDKGEQYF.

This chain uses TRBV6-1 with TRBJ2-7; D might be TRBD2 (6 bases). The ends were cut back, 6 bases at V and 7 bases at J, with 13 bases in the middle. Germline V gene sequence: CDR1 MNHNS, CDR2 SASEGT. CDR3 size: 12 residues. In nucleotides, the CDR3 is TGTGCCAGCAGCGTGGAGGGCGGGGAGCAGTACTTC. Protein sequence: CASSVEGGEQYF.

V is TRBV9 and J is TRBJ2-1, with 9 bases lining up with TRBD1. Germline V CDR1 and CDR2: SGDLS, YYNGEE. CDR3 size: 18 residues. J lost 4 bases, V lost 3 bases, and 14 bases had no gene match. CDR3 protein: CASSGPRDRDRAYNEQFF. CDR3 bases: TGTGCCAGCAGCGGCCCCAGAGACCGGGACAGGGCTTACAATGAGCAGTTCTTC.

The table lists this clone with a count of one. V is TRBV7-3 and J is TRBJ2-2; 9 positions match TRBD1. Germline trimming cut 2 bases from V and 0 bases from J; bases unmatched to any gene: 7. Germline V CDR1 and CDR2: SGHTA, FQGTGA. The CDR3 covers 18 residues. The CDR3 coding sequence is TGTGCCAGCAGCTTAGGGCCCGGACAGGGGACGAACACCGGGGAGCTGTTTTTT. Amino acids: CASSLGPGQGTNTGELFF.

The chain combines TRBV14 with TRBJ2-7; 8 bases align to TRBD1. This CDR3 comprises 18 residues. The junction had 14 bases not matched to a gene; V was cut back by 4 bases and J by 0 bases. Germline lookup yields CDR1 SGHDN and CDR2 FVKESK. CDR3 loop: CASSPKRPDRASSYEQYF. CDR3 DNA sequence: TGTGCCAGCAGCCCGAAAAGACCGGACAGGGCAAGCTCCTACGAGCAGTACTTC. Based on the CDR3 plus reference TRBV14 and TRBJ2-7, the full variable domain is EAGVTQFPSHSVIEKGQTVTLRCDPISGHDNLYWYRRVMGKEIKFLLHFVKESKQDESGMPNNRFLAERTGGTYSTLKVQPAELEDSGVYFCASSPKRPDRASSYEQYFGPGTRLTVT.

This clone was seen more than once but under ten times. Other DNA sequences in this sample translate to the same CDR3. The chain links TRBV18 to TRBJ2-7; D unclear. Deletions cut 0 bases from V and 0 bases from J, with 3 bases between. From germline, CDR1 is KGHSH and CDR2 LQKENI. CDR3 size: 13 residues. CDR3 sequence: CASSPPGSYEQYF. As DNA, the CDR3 is TGTGCCAGCTCACCACCGGGCTCCTACGAGCAGTACTTC. The variable domain in full, with the rest retrieved from reference TRBV18 and TRBJ2-7, is NAGVMQNPRHLVRRRGQEARLRCSPMKGHSHVYWYRQLPEEGLKFMVYLQKENIIDESGMPKERFSAEFPKEGPSILRIQQVVRGDSAAYFCASSPPGSYEQYFGPGTRLTVT.

The chain has TRBV5-6 and TRBJ2-1; 8 positions agree with TRBD1. The CDR3 is 15 amino acids. Germline V lookup: CDR1 SGHDT, CDR2 YYEEEE. J gave up 6 bases and V 1 base, and 6 bases lay outside the gene matches. CDR3 sequence reads: CASSLLGQGGNEQFF. The CDR3 nucleotides are TGTGCCAGCAGCTTGTTAGGACAGGGCGGCAATGAGCAGTTCTTC.

This chain uses TRBV4-1 with TRBJ1-1, with D possibly matching TRBD1 (5 bases). V was cut by 0 bases and J by 8 bases, with 16 bases left in between. Germline assignment: CDR1 MGHRA and CDR2 YSYEKL. The CDR3 has 15 residues. CDR3 nucleotide sequence: TGCGCCAGCAGCCAAGAGGTACAGGTAATTGGCGAAGCTTTCTTT. It specifies CASSQEVQVIGEAFF.

The J gene is TRBJ2-7, the V gene TRBV7-2, with a tentative D call TRBD2 (5 bases). Trimming shortened V by 1 base and J by 7 bases, and 14 bases separated the two germline ends. This CDR3 is built from 14 residues. Germline V gives CDR1 SGHTA, CDR2 FQGNSA. This CDR3 is CASSLVPASGEQYF. The CDR3 DNA reads TGTGCCAGCAGCTTAGTGCCGGCCTCGGGGGAGCAGTACTTC. The full variable domain, completed using reference TRBV7-2 and TRBJ2-7, is GAGVSQSPSNKVTEKGKDVELRCDPISGHTALYWYRQSLGQGLEFLIYFQGNSAPDKSGLPSDRFSAERTGGSVSTLTIQRTQQEDSAVYLCASSLVPASGEQYFGPGTRLTVT.

The chain uses TRBV6-5 and TRBJ1-6; D is unresolved. V lost 0 bases, J lost 10 bases, and 7 bases lay in between. The CDR3 spans 13 residues. Germline CDR1 is MNHEY and CDR2 is SVGAGI. The CDR3 nucleotides are TGTGCCAGCAGTTACTCTCCGGAGTCACCCCTCCACTTT. Protein sequence: CASSYSPESPLHF.

The rearrangement links TRBV4-1 to TRBJ2-3; maybe TRBD1 (6 bases). This CDR3 comprises 16 residues. Germline lookup yields CDR1 MGHRA and CDR2 YSYEKL. V lost 3 bases to trimming and J lost 0 bases, with 13 bases between them. The CDR3 bases are TGCGCCAGCAGCCAGACAACAGGGTACAGCACAGATACGCAGTATTTT. Its protein product is CASSQTTGYSTDTQYF.

The V gene is TRBV5-1, the J gene TRBJ2-1; 7 bases fit TRBD2. There are 13 residues in the CDR3. Trimming cost V 4 bases and J 3 bases; bases outside gene matches: 1. The germline V gene has CDR1 SGHRS and CDR2 YFSETQ. The CDR3 is CASSGLGYNEQFF. The CDR3 DNA reads as TGCGCCAGCAGCGGACTAGGCTACAATGAGCAGTTCTTC.

This clone appeared a few times. This chain uses TRBV11-2 with TRBJ1-6; 7 bases align to TRBD1. Germline CDR1 and CDR2: SGHAT and FQNNGV. The CDR3 has 18 amino acids. The V gene end was trimmed by 0 bases and the J gene end by 10 bases; junction bases not matched to a gene: 15. CDR3 in amino acids: CASSLEFGTAPRRSPLHF. The DNA for the CDR3 is TGTGCCAGCAGCTTAGAGTTCGGGACAGCCCCCCGGAGGTCACCCCTCCACTTT.

The V call is TRBV6-5, the J call TRBJ2-1; a weak D match, TRBD2 (7 bases). Germline loops: CDR1 MNHEY, CDR2 SVGAGI. The CDR3 extends over 15 amino acids. Deletions cut 4 bases from V and 6 bases from J, with 16 bases between. The CDR3 here is CASSSGAGVLNEQFF. The DNA for the CDR3 is TGTGCCAGCAGTTCGGGGGCGGGAGTTCTCAATGAGCAGTTCTTC.

This clone was detected only a few times. Mismatch with germline at one junction end may stem from a read error. The chain links TRBV27 to TRBJ1-1; TRBD1 matches at 7 bases. Germline V CDR1 and CDR2: MNHEY, SMNVEV (reference sequence). The CDR3 spans 14 residues. The CDR3 region is CASSFRGVNTEAFF. For the CDR3, the DNA is TGTGCCAGCAGTTTCAGGGGGGTGAATACTGAAGCTTTCTTT.

The chain recombines TRBV6-5 with TRBJ1-2, with D perhaps TRBD1 (5 bases). Germline assignment: CDR1 MNHEY and CDR2 SVGAGI. The V end was cut by 8 bases, the J end by 4 bases, with 20 bases between. The CDR3 is 15 residues long. The CDR3 reads CASGSGPRASYGYTF. Here the CDR3 DNA reads TGTGCCAGCGGGTCAGGGCCAAGGGCAAGCTATGGCTACACCTTC.

The sample holds a few counts of this clone. The V and J genes are TRBV5-6 and TRBJ1-5; possibly TRBD1 for D (6 bases). Germline values: CDR1 SGHDT, CDR2 YYEEEE. The V and J ends lost 8 bases and 1 base respectively, with 16 bases between them. The CDR3 is 15 amino acids. The CDR3 reads CASQTGPASNQPQHF. The CDR3 DNA reads TGTGCCAGTCAAACAGGGCCGGCAAGCAATCAGCCCCAGCATTTT.

The chain has TRBV11-2 and TRBJ1-3; 9 nucleotides agree with TRBD1. Germline CDR1 SGHAT, CDR2 FQNNGV. With V trimmed by 5 bases and J by 3 bases, 14 bases remained unmatched. This CDR3 is built from 18 residues. The CDR3: CASSTQTGGAYNGNTIYF. CDR3 in DNA: TGTGCCAGCAGCACTCAAACAGGGGGCGCCTATAATGGAAACACCATATATTTT.

The chain has TRBV7-9 and TRBJ2-7, with 7 bases aligning to TRBD1. The V segment lost 8 bases and the J segment 3 bases; nucleotides outside the gene matches: 10. Germline CDR1 and CDR2: SEHNR and FQNEAQ (reference sequence). The CDR3 spans 14 residues. The CDR3 DNA reads TGTGCCAGCCAAGGGCGACAGGGTCGCTACGAGCAGTACTTC. Encoded protein: CASQGRQGRYEQYF.

The J gene is TRBJ1-1, the V gene TRBV9, with D uncertain. Germline CDR1 is SGDLS and CDR2 is YYNGEE. The CDR3 totals 14 residues. The V end lost 3 bases, the J end lost 3 bases, and 12 bases lay between the germline ends. This CDR3 is CASSAHSADTEAFF. The CDR3 DNA reads TGTGCCAGCAGCGCCCACTCGGCGGACACTGAAGCTTTCTTT.

A single count supports this clone. The chain joins TRBV27 to TRBJ2-1; TRBD2 agrees at 8 bases. Unmatched junction bases numbered 22, after V lost 4 bases and J lost 8 bases. This CDR3 is built from 19 residues. Germline V gene sequence: CDR1 MNHEY, CDR2 SMNVEV (reference sequence). This chain's CDR3 is CASSSILDRRTSLSDEQFF. CDR3 DNA: TGTGCCAGCAGTTCGATCCTAGACCGGAGGACTAGCCTCAGCGATGAGCAGTTCTTC.